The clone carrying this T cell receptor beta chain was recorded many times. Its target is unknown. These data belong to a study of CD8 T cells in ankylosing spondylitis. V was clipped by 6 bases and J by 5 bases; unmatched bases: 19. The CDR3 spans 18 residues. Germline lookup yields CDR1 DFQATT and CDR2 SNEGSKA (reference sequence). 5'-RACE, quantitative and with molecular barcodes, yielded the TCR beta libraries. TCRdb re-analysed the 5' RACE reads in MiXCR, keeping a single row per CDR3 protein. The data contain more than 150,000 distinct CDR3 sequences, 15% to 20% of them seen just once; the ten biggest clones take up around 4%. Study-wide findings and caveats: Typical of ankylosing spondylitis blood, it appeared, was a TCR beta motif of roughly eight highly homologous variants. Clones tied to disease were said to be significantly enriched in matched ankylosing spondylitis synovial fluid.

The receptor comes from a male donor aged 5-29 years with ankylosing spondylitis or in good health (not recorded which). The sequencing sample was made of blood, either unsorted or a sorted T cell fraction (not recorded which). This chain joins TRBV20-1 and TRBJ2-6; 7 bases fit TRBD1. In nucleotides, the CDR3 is TGCAGTGCCCGAGGGGGCGGTGAAGGATTACATTGGGCCAACGTCCTGACTTTC. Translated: CSARGGGEGLHWANVLTF.